This TCR beta chain derives from a study of blood T cell repertoires in COVID-19. Study at large: COVID-19 samples from acute and convalescent phases originated in the United States, Italy and Spain. T cells, B-cell-depleted T cells, or PBMCs provided the cDNA or gDNA that served as material.

Original methodology: Reference gene primer amplification yielded estimated nucleated cell counts. Only in-frame clones appear in the TCRdb table, and some are missing; sequencing was by immunoSEQ multiplex PCR. V, J and clone size were drawn from that table, and D and trimming were deduced from the DNA. In the table there are tens of thousands of clones, just over 85% of which are singletons. The CDR3 totals 12 residues. V was trimmed by 3 bases and J by 6 bases, leaving 6 bases between them. The germline V gene has CDR1 SGHAT and CDR2 FQNNGV. The sequenced sample consisted of peripheral blood. V is TRBV11-2 and J is TRBJ2-1; D is undetermined. The source of this sequence is a man in his forties or fifties with active or convalescent COVID-19. CDR3 protein: CASSFRGNEQFF. The DNA for the CDR3 is TGTGCCAGCAGCTTCCGAGGCAATGAGCAGTTCTTC.